Following are 17 T cell receptor beta chains from one sample sequenced in a study of blood T cell repertoires in COVID-19. The assay was immunoSEQ multiplex PCR, and TCRdb's table has in-frame clones only and misses some. The sample lists over 200,000 clones, 88% seen once, with less than 3.5% in the top ten. Sequences were obtained from peripheral blood. The receptors originated from a woman aged 55-69 years with acute or convalescent COVID-19.

The V and J genes are TRBV19 and TRBJ2-3, with 8 bases identical to TRBD2. The CDR3 spans 15 residues. The germline V gene has CDR1 LNHDA and CDR2 SQIVND (reference sequence). V was clipped by 7 bases and J by 0 bases; unmatched bases: 6. CDR3 protein: CASNVAGTSTDTQYF. In nucleotides, the CDR3 is TGTGCCAGTAACGTAGCGGGGACTAGCACAGATACGCAGTATTTT. The variable domain in full, completed from reference TRBV19 and TRBJ2-3, reads DGGITQSPKYLFRKEGQNVTLSCEQNLNHDAMYWYRQDPGQGLRLIYYSQIVNDFQKGDIAEGYSVSREKKESFPLTVTSAQKNPTAFYLCASNVAGTSTDTQYFGPGTRLTVL.

This clone was picked up one time. The gene calls are TRBV7-2 and TRBJ2-3; tentatively, D is TRBD1 (5 bases). Germline loops: CDR1 SGHTA, CDR2 FQGNSA. Trimming took off 3 bases at V and 1 base at J, with 11 bases between the two ends. The CDR3 has 15 residues. The CDR3 DNA sequence: TGTGCCAGCAGCTTGCCCTTACAGGGCACAGATACGCAGTATTTT. It encodes CASSLPLQGTDTQYF. Complete variable domain (other parts from reference TRBV7-2 and TRBJ2-3): GAGVSQSPSNKVTEKGKDVELRCDPISGHTALYWYRQSLGQGLEFLIYFQGNSAPDKSGLPSDRFSAERTGGSVSTLTIQRTQQEDSAVYLCASSLPLQGTDTQYFGPGTRLTVL.

The chain carries TRBV5-5 and TRBJ1-2, with a possible D match to TRBD1 (6 bases). The CDR3 totals 14 residues. V was pared by 4 bases and J by 4 bases, with 14 bases between. The germline V gene has CDR1 SGHKS and CDR2 YYEKEE (reference sequence). The CDR3 region is CASSVSGQLYGYTF. The CDR3 bases are TGTGCCAGCAGCGTCTCTGGACAGCTCTATGGCTACACCTTC.

This clone was recorded only once. The genes are TRBV12-5 and TRBJ1-1, with TRBD1 matching over 9 bases. The CDR3 is 15 amino acids. Germline V gene lookup returns CDR1 LGHNT and CDR2 FRNRAP. Losses at the gene ends were 4 bases for V and 0 bases for J; bases not matched to a gene: 3. The CDR3 coding sequence is TGTGCTAGTGGTTCGGGACAGGGCATGAACACTGAAGCTTTCTTT. This encodes CASGSGQGMNTEAFF.

CDR3 protein: CATRPQGVREQYF. Written as DNA, the CDR3 is TGCGCCACCAGGCCCCAGGGGGTTCGGGAGCAGTACTTC. The chain couples TRBV10-1 to TRBJ2-7, with TRBD1 identical over 7 bases. Trimming took 10 bases from V and 7 from J; bases not matched to a gene: 13. CDR1 and CDR2 (germline): WNHNN, SYGVQD (reference sequence). CDR3 size: 13 residues.

V gene TRBV5-1 combines with J gene TRBJ2-2, with unresolved D. This CDR3 spans 16 amino acids. The V gene lost 3 bases and the J gene lost 1 base, with 13 bases spanning the gap. CDR1 is SGHRS, CDR2 YFSETQ, per germline. Here the CDR3 DNA reads TGCGCCAGCAGCTACTCAACGATCGGGAACACCGGGGAGCTGTTTTTT. Encoded protein: CASSYSTIGNTGELFF.

The chain recombines TRBV19 with TRBJ2-5; 10 bases are shared with TRBD2. The V and J ends lost 7 bases and 1 base, in that order; junction bases with no gene match: 9. The CDR3 is 16 amino acids. Germline V lookup: CDR1 LNHDA, CDR2 SQIVND (reference sequence). The CDR3 DNA reads TGTGCCAGTAAAGGGTCTAGCGGGAGCATCCAAGAGACCCAGTACTTC. This gives the protein CASKGSSGSIQETQYF.

This clone has a single count. V and J are TRBV5-1 and TRBJ1-5, with 7 bases identical to TRBD1. The V and J ends lost 3 bases and 2 bases, in that order; junction bases with no gene match: 2. The CDR3 length is 14 residues. Germline V gives CDR1 SGHRS, CDR2 YFSETQ. The CDR3 sequence is CASSYTGGNQPQHF. Here the CDR3 DNA reads TGCGCCAGCAGCTACACAGGGGGCAATCAGCCCCAGCATTTT.

This chain's CDR3 is CASSQEYYSNTEAFF. The CDR3 DNA is TGCGCCAGCAGCCAAGAGTACTATTCGAACACTGAAGCTTTCTTT. The J gene is TRBJ1-1, the V gene TRBV4-1; D gene unclear. The CDR3 spans 15 residues. The V gene lost 0 bases and the J gene lost 1 base, with 9 bases spanning the gap. Germline loops: CDR1 MGHRA, CDR2 YSYEKL.

The chain has TRBV2 and TRBJ1-1; D gene unclear. The CDR3 sequence is 14 residues long. Germline assignment: CDR1 SNHLY and CDR2 FYNNEI. Trimming cost V 4 bases and J 6 bases, with 15 bases left between them. The CDR3 is CASSGPPAGAEAFF. In DNA form, the CDR3 reads TGTGCCAGCAGTGGACCCCCCGCGGGCGCTGAAGCTTTCTTT.

The sample holds a few counts of this clone. The chain joins TRBV10-1 to TRBJ2-1, with 13 bases lining up with TRBD2. CDR1 is WNHNN, CDR2 SYGVQD, per germline (reference sequence). The CDR3 sequence is 19 residues long. Trimming removed 0 bases from V and 4 bases from J; junction bases left unmatched: 9. The CDR3 sequence is CASSESRLAGGILYNEQFF. CDR3 DNA: TGCGCCAGCAGTGAGTCGAGACTAGCGGGAGGTATTCTATACAATGAGCAGTTCTTC.

The chain combines TRBV12-3 or TRBV12-4 with TRBJ1-1; the D gene is possibly TRBD1 (5 bases). Trimming took 1 base from V and 11 from J, leaving 14 bases between them. This CDR3 has 13 residues. DNA for the CDR3: TGTGCCAGCAGTTTAGGGGGCTCGTCTCGGGCTTTCTTT. Translating gives CASSLGGSSRAFF.

This clone was counted once. The chain joins TRBV7-3 to TRBJ2-3; TRBD2 matches 9 bases. The CDR3 is 15 amino acids. Unmatched junction bases numbered 5, after V lost 5 bases and J lost 2 bases. The germline gives CDR1 SGHTA, CDR2 FQGTGA. CDR3 residues: CASSLSGSYTDTQYF. DNA of the CDR3: TGTGCCAGCAGCCTTAGCGGGAGCTACACAGATACGCAGTATTTT.

The rearrangement joins TRBV4-3 to TRBJ1-3, with TRBD1 as a possible D gene (5 bases). Germline CDR1 LGHNA, CDR2 YSLEER. This CDR3 is 16 amino acids long. V dropped 0 bases and J dropped 4 bases, with 13 bases sitting between them. The chain's CDR3 is CASSQDARVGGNTIYF. CDR3 bases: TGCGCCAGCAGCCAAGATGCCAGGGTAGGAGGAAACACCATATATTTT.

The chain joins TRBV7-2 to TRBJ1-3; 8 bases align to TRBD1. The CDR3 consists of 15 residues. From germline, CDR1 is SGHTA and CDR2 FQGNSA. V lost 5 bases, J lost 0 bases, and 3 bases stayed unmatched. The chain's CDR3 is CASSIGQGSGNTIYF. The CDR3 DNA reads as TGTGCCAGCAGCATTGGACAGGGCTCTGGAAACACCATATATTTT.

V gene TRBV5-6 combines with J gene TRBJ1-6, with 7 positions matching TRBD1. The germline V gene has CDR1 SGHDT and CDR2 YYEEEE. CDR3 length equals 15 residues. J gave up 7 bases and V 4 bases, and 8 bases lay outside the gene matches. DNA of the CDR3: TGTGCCAGCAGCCGACCGACAGGGTACAATTCACCCCTCCACTTT. Translated: CASSRPTGYNSPLHF.

This chain joins TRBV10-3 and TRBJ2-1; 8 bases map to TRBD2. Germline loops: CDR1 ENHRY, CDR2 SYGVKD. Trimming cost V 10 bases and J 6 bases; bases outside gene matches: 2. This CDR3 spans 11 amino acids. The CDR3 coding sequence is TGTGCCAGCACTAGCGGCAATGAGCAGTTCTTC. Translation gives CASTSGNEQFF.